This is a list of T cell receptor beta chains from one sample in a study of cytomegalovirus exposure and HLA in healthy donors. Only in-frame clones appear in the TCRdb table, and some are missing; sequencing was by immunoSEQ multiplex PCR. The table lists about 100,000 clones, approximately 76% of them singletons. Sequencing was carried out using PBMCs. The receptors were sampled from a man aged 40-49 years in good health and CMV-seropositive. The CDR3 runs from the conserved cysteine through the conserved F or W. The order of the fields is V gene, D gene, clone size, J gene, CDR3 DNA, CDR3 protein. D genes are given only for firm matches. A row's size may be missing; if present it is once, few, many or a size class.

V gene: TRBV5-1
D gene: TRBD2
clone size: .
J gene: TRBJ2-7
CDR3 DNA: TGCGCCAGCAGGGCCGGGACTAGCGGGACTTACGAGCAGTACTTC
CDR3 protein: CASRAGTSGTYEQYF

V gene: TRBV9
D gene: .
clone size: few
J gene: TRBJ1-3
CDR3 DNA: TGTGCCAGCAGCGTAGCTAATCGGCCAGGCCACTCTGGAAACACCATATATTTT
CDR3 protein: CASSVANRPGHSGNTIYF

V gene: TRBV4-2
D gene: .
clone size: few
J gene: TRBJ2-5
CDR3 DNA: TGTGCCAGCAGCCAAGACGCCTATTCAATACAAGAGACCCAGTACTTC
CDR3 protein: CASSQDAYSIQETQYF

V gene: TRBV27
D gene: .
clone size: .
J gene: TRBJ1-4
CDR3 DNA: TGTGCCAGCAGTTTAGGACAGACACCCAGGGAACTGTTTTTT
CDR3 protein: CASSLGQTPRELFF

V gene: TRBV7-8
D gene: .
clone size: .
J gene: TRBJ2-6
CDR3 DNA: TGTGCCTCCCAGATTTTCTCTGGGGCCAACGTCCTGACTTTC
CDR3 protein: CASQIFSGANVLTF

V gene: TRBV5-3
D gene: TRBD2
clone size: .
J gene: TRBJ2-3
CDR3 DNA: TGTGCCAGAAGTCAGCCGGAGCGGGAGCGGGGTGCAGATACGCAGTATTTT
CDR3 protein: CARSQPERERGADTQYF

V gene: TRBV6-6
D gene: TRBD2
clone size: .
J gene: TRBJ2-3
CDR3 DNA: TGTGCCAGCTGGACTAGCGGTAGCACAGATACGCAGTATTTT
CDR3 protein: CASWTSGSTDTQYF

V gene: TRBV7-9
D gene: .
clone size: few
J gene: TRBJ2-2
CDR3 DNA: TGTGCCAGCAGCTTAGGCCTTGGAGGGAGTCACACCGGGGAGCTGTTTTTT
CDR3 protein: CASSLGLGGSHTGELFF

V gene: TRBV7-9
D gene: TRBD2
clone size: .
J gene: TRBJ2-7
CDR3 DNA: TGTGCCAGCAGCGCAGGCCCCGGGACTAGCGAACACGAGCAGTACTTC
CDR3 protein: CASSAGPGTSEHEQYF

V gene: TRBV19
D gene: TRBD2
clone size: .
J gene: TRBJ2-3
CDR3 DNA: TGTGCCAGTAGACCCCGAGCGGGAGAACGCACAGATACGCAGTATTTT
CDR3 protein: CASRPRAGERTDTQYF

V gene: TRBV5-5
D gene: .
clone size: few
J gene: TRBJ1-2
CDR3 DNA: TGTGCCAGCAGCTTATGGACAGCCTTGGGCTACACCTTC
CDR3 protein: CASSLWTALGYTF

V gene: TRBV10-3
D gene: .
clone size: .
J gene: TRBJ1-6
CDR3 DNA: TGTGCCATCACAGGGGATAGTGGTAATTCACCCCTCCACTTT
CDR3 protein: CAITGDSGNSPLHF

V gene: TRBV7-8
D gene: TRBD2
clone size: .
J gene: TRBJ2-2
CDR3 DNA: TGTGCCAGCAGCTTAGGGACTAGCGGGATAATCGGGGAGCTGTTTTTT
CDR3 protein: CASSLGTSGIIGELFF

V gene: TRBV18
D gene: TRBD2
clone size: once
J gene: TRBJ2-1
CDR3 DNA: TGTGCCAGCTCACCTCGAGGGGCTAGCGGGGGGCTTGAGCAGTTCTTC
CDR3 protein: CASSPRGASGGLEQFF

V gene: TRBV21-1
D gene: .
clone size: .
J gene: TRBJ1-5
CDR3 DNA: TGTGCCAGCAGCTTAATGGCGCGCGGCGATCAGCCCCAGCATTTT
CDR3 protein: CASSLMARGDQPQHF